The 6 T cell receptor beta chains presented below share a single source sample, sequenced in a study. Each CDR3 protein gets one entry after TCRdb re-called the RT-PCR reads with MiXCR. The sample carries about 700,000 distinct CDR3 sequences, 14% recorded once. The specimen sequenced was memory CD4+ T cells from blood. The receptors shown here come from a female donor in good health, serving as a healthy control.

This clonotype has just one count. The chain employs TRBV5-1 and TRBJ1-2, with D perhaps matching TRBD1 (5 bases). V was trimmed by 1 base and J by 6 bases, leaving 16 bases between them. The CDR3 length is 15 residues. Germline assignment: CDR1 SGHRS and CDR2 YFSETQ. DNA for the CDR3: TGCGCCAGCAGCTTGTTGCACGCAGGGAGGGATGGCTACACCTTC. Its protein is CASSLLHAGRDGYTF.

Only a few counts were recorded for this clonotype. This chain uses TRBV5-1 with TRBJ2-4, with TRBD2 matching over 16 bases. J was trimmed by 11 bases and V by 4 bases; bases with no gene match: 6. Germline V lookup: CDR1 SGHRS, CDR2 YFSETQ. The CDR3 loop spans 15 amino acids. CDR3 in amino acids: CASSMSGTSGGVQYF. The CDR3 coding sequence is TGCGCCAGCAGCATGTCCGGGACTAGCGGGGGGGTTCAGTACTTC.

The gene calls are TRBV21-1 and TRBJ2-3; the table names TRBD1, a call not compared with the DNA. TRBV21-1 constitutes a pseudogene. This CDR3 is built from 16 residues. The CDR3 reads CASPVGGEQSTDTQYF. In nucleotides, the CDR3 is TGTGCCAGCCCAGTTGGGGGGGAGCAAAGCACAGATACGCAGTATTTT.

This clonotype appeared a few times. The genes are TRBV10-3 and TRBJ1-2; tentatively, D is TRBD1 (5 bases). Germline loops: CDR1 ENHRY, CDR2 SYGVKD. V lost 4 bases to trimming and J lost 0 bases, with 15 bases between them. This CDR3 is built from 16 residues. Here the CDR3 reads CAISATVPGSNYGYTF. CDR3 in DNA: TGTGCCATCAGTGCGACAGTTCCTGGGTCTAACTATGGCTACACCTTC.

The chain carries TRBV10-3 and TRBJ1-2; 7 positions match TRBD1. Germline V gives CDR1 ENHRY, CDR2 SYGVKD. The ends lost 8 bases at V and 0 bases at J; junction bases unmatched: 6. The CDR3 contains 14 residues. For the CDR3, the DNA is TGTGCCATCGGCAGGGGGGGGGCTAACTATGGCTACACCTTC. Translated, it gives CAIGRGGANYGYTF.

V is TRBV18 and J is TRBJ1-1; D uncertain. The CDR3 spans 15 residues. Trimming removed 1 base at V and 3 bases at J, with 12 bases between. Germline V lookup: CDR1 KGHSH, CDR2 LQKENI. CDR3 DNA sequence: TGTGCCAGCTCACCACGGGTCAGCGAGGACACTGAAGCTTTCTTT. Translated, it gives CASSPRVSEDTEAFF.